A selection of T cell receptor beta chains follows, all from one sample in a study of beta chain features in type 1 diabetes. The method was immunoSEQ multiplex PCR; TCRdb's version includes in-frame clones alone and lacks a portion of them. Found here are 400,000 to 600,000 clones, about 29% of them singletons; the top ten hold about 0.065%. The specimen was naive CD4+ T cells from blood. All receptors derive from a man younger than 30 in good health. The conserved cysteine and the conserved F or W are not part of the CDR3 here.

v_gene: TRBV6-5
j_gene: TRBJ1-2
CDR3aa: ASSYSRGQSVRYT

v_gene: TRBV6-5
j_gene: TRBJ2-5
CDR3aa: ASMSPGGETQY

v_gene: TRBV29-1
j_gene: TRBJ2-2
CDR3aa: SVGQGGLPGTGELF

v_gene: TRBV2
j_gene: TRBJ2-6
CDR3aa: ARAGQPGANVLT

v_gene: TRBV29-1
j_gene: TRBJ2-1
CDR3aa: SVGPEVQF

v_gene: TRBV28
j_gene: TRBJ2-3
CDR3aa: ASSFGKGSGIQDTQY

v_gene: TRBV6-6
j_gene: TRBJ2-7
CDR3aa: ASSPDGAYEQY

v_gene: TRBV6-1
j_gene: TRBJ1-4
CDR3aa: ASIGLSTTNEKLF

v_gene: TRBV28
j_gene: TRBJ2-7
CDR3aa: ASSPGQGYEQY

v_gene: TRBV28
j_gene: TRBJ2-3
CDR3aa: ASSPGRSGGTDTQY

v_gene: TRBV7-3
j_gene: TRBJ1-2
CDR3aa: ASSLTPAAYGYT

v_gene: TRBV28
j_gene: TRBJ2-6
CDR3aa: ASSRQRPTGANVLT

v_gene: TRBV10-3
j_gene: TRBJ2-1
CDR3aa: AISATGLSYNEQF

v_gene: TRBV14
j_gene: TRBJ2-5
CDR3aa: ASSQIAGTQETQY

v_gene: TRBV7-9
j_gene: TRBJ2-3
CDR3aa: ASSLELAQDTQY

v_gene: TRBV7-9
j_gene: TRBJ2-1
CDR3aa: ASSFPSGKYNEQF

v_gene: TRBV18
j_gene: TRBJ2-1
CDR3aa: ASSPPYPTSGSGHEQF